The text below deals with one TCR beta chain. MiXCR was run by TCRdb on the PCR reads, yielding one entry per CDR3 protein. The data show approximately 100,000 distinct CDR3 sequences, roughly 34% seen once. This entry comes from a study of molecular identifiers for immune sequencing clone quantification. Per germline, CDR1 LNHNV and CDR2 YYDKDF (reference sequence). Trimming cost V 8 bases and J 2 bases, with 16 bases left between them. The CDR3 loop spans 15 amino acids. The chain carries TRBV15 and TRBJ2-4, with D possibly matching TRBD2 (5 bases). Specimen: naive CD8+ T cells from blood, with Jurkat cell RNA spiked in. Subset of the sample: FACS-sorted CD8+CD4-CCR7+CD45RA+ naive T cells. This TCR came from a human donor in good health. Some libraries in this study had Jurkat cell RNA spiked in. The CDR3 loop reads CATGSAGSSKNIQYF. DNA for the CDR3: TGTGCCACCGGAAGTGCGGGCTCGTCCAAAAACATTCAGTACTTC.